Sequencing of this T cell receptor beta chain was carried out in a study of blood T cell repertoires in COVID-19 (dated by TCRdb to the early 2020s). Looking at the study overall: Collaborator samples came from the United States, Italy and Spain and covered acute and convalescent phases of COVID-19. The prospective study material was composed of cDNA or gDNA derived from T cells, B-cell-depleted T cells, or PBMCs. The dataset comprised deeply sampled blood TCRbeta repertoires from subjects exposed to, actively infected with, or recovered from COVID-19. A freely available public database, intended as a resource for researchers studying the immune response to SARS-CoV-2, is where the repertoires were released. The samples were drawn from the first 160 participants of the ongoing ImmuneRACE study and from 950 to 1,500 subjects provided by 6 global collaborators. A de-identified subject ID, COVID-19 status, age in years and sex were almost always included in the sample metadata. HLA class I and class II types, where available, came from metadata supplied by the sample provider rather than from assay-based typing. Overall study results and their limits: How much clinical and demographic metadata was included differed by source and by participant, and the metadata was provided uncurated.

TCRbeta CDR3 regions were amplified from genomic DNA using the immunoSEQ Assay, a bias-controlled multiplex PCR. The paper's data handling went like this. The number of nucleated cells in each sample was estimated by amplification of reference gene primers within the assay. Sequence reads were collapsed and filtered to measure the absolute abundance of every unique TCRbeta CDR3 rearrangement. Productive Simpson clonality was computed per sample as the square root of Simpson's diversity index over productive rearrangements. Imported from immuneACCESS, the table was reduced by TCRdb to in-frame sequences with V and J called. These copies leave out some clones; in studies compared against another copy, an unresolved V gene accounts for under half, and the cause of the remainder is not known. V and J calls plus clone size are reproduced from that table; the DNA served to infer D and trimming. Within this sample are over 250,000 clones, with roughly 85% of them counted one time only. The ten largest account for approximately 11% of the sample.

About this clone: This clone's antigen is unknown. Base qualities are not provided; no much larger clone lies one nucleotide away.

The collaborating institutions used their own protocols to collect whole blood in K2EDTA tubes. For TCRbeta analysis, collaborator samples were shipped as frozen whole blood, as isolated PBMCs, or as DNA extracted from either sample type. V gives up 0 bases and J gives up 4 bases, and the segment between their germline ends measures 10 bases. CDR1 SGHNT and CDR2 YYREEE were looked up in the germline V gene (reference sequence). From the cysteine through the phenylalanine, the CDR3 covers 15 amino acids. Here the CDR3 DNA is all that survives: 45 bases in frame from base 1. Sequenced material: peripheral blood. This TCR was recovered from a woman between 65 and 79 years old with acute or convalescent COVID-19. The sequence joins TRBV5-4 to TRBJ2-2; possibly the D gene is TRBD1, per 6 matching bases. The CDR3 has the sequence CASSLARGSTGELFF. The DNA reads TGTGCCAGCAGCTTGGCCAGGGGCTCCACCGGGGAGCTGTTTTTT.